This entry describes one T cell receptor (beta chain). Its antigen is undetermined. This CDR3 has 14 amino acids. With V trimmed by 5 bases and J by 3 bases, 4 bases remained unmatched. Germline V gene sequence: CDR1 MNHEY, CDR2 SMNVEV (reference sequence). The data derive from a study of identical twins. TCRdb ran MiXCR on the 5' RACE reads and lists one entry per CDR3 protein. The profile shows around 960,000 distinct CDR3 sequences, 9% to 15% of them singletons. General observations from the study: Cord blood's abundant beta clonotypes had fewer insertions, unlike memory repertoires.

The data also belong to a second study, concerning yellow fever vaccine responses in identical twins.

The receptor was derived from a woman aged 18-29 years in good health. The chain is built from TRBV27 and TRBJ2-1; TRBD1 aligns across 7 bases. The sample consisted of PBMCs. CDR3 amino acids: CASSHDRVYNEQFF. The CDR3 nucleotides read TGTGCCAGCAGTCACGACAGGGTCTACAATGAGCAGTTCTTC.